The present entry profiles one TCR beta chain with its context. Its target is not known. The method was immunoSEQ multiplex PCR; TCRdb's version includes in-frame clones alone and lacks a portion of them. This table holds some 49,000 clones, 92% found once. Between the trimmed V and J ends, which lost 7 bases and 3 bases, there was a span of 10 bases. CDR1 MDHEN and CDR2 SYDVKM come from the germline V gene. The CDR3 has 12 residues. The sample comes from a study of cytomegalovirus exposure and HLA in healthy donors. Study outcomes and limitations: The study put around 180 TCR beta chains on its list as cytomegalovirus-associated. According to a subsequent analysis, TCR clusters identified in the first cohort showed a tendency to co-occur across the 120 or so validation repertoires. It was confirmed in vitro that a few of the CMV-associated chains were specific for CMV antigens. Rare TCR sequences dominated, though some public TCRs recurred in many donors.

The receptor comes from a young man in good health and CMV-seronegative. Sequencing was carried out using PBMCs. V is TRBV28 and J is TRBJ2-7, with a possible D match to TRBD2 (5 bases). The CDR3 region has the DNA TGTGCCAGCACCCTCGGGGACTACGAGCAGTACTTC. Amino acid sequence: CASTLGDYEQYF.